This T cell receptor (beta chain) was identified during a study of response to subunit inactivated influenza vaccine. TCRdb passed the RT-PCR reads through MiXCR, listing each CDR3 protein once. The data hold around 200,000 distinct CDR3 sequences, with 9.2% observed a single time. Study-level results: Authors proposed each seasonal influenza vaccination draws in few new T cells.

A word on this clonotype: Its antigen is still unknown.

The CDR3 totals 12 residues. CDR1 and CDR2 (germline): MNHNS, SASEGT. V was trimmed by 7 bases and J by 4 bases, leaving 10 bases between them. The clonotype originates from a man aged 50 to 60 who received an inactivated influenza vaccine. The source was non-naive T cells sorted from PBMCs, collected on the day of vaccination. The chain has TRBV6-1 and TRBJ1-1, with a weak D call TRBD1 (6 bases). DNA for the CDR3: TGTGCCAGCACCACAGGGAGCACTGAAGCTTTCTTT. Its protein product is CASTTGSTEAFF.